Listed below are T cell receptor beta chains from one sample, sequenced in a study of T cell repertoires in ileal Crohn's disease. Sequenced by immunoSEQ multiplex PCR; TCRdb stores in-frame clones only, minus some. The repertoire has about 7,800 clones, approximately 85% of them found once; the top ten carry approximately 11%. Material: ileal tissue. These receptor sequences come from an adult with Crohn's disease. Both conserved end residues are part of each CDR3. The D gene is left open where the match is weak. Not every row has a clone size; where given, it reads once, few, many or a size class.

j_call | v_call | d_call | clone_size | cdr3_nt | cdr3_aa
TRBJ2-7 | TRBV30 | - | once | TGTGCCTGGAGTTCGGGCCCGATCTACGAGCAGTACTTC | CAWSSGPIYEQYF
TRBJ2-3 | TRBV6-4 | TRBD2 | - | TGTGCCAGCAGTGACTCTAGCGGGGGGGCTACAGATACGCAGTATTTT | CASSDSSGGATDTQYF
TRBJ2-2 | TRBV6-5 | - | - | TGTGCCAGCAGTTACTCACTCGACACCGGGGAGCTGTTTTTT | CASSYSLDTGELFF
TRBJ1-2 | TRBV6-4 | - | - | TGTGCCAGCAGTCCCTCGGGGAGGAACTATGGCTACACCTTC | CASSPSGRNYGYTF
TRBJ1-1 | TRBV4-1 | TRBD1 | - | TGCGCCAGCAGCCAAGAGATTAGAGACAGGGATTATGAAGCTTTCTTT | CASSQEIRDRDYEAFF
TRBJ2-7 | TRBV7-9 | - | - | TGTGCCAGCAGCTTAGATCGCGGGGGCAACGAGCAGTACTTC | CASSLDRGGNEQYF
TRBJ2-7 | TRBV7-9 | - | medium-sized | TGTGCCAGCAGCTTAATCGGGGTCTCCTACGAGCAGTACTTC | CASSLIGVSYEQYF
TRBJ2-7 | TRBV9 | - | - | TGTGCCAGCAGCGTAGCTGTCGGACAGAGTTACGAGCAGTACTTC | CASSVAVGQSYEQYF
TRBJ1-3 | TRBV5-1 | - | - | TGCGCCAGCAGCTCGGGTGTCGATGGAAACACCATATATTTT | CASSSGVDGNTIYF
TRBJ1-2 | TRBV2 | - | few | TGTGCCAGCAGTGAAAGGGGACCTAACTATGGCTACACCTTC | CASSERGPNYGYTF
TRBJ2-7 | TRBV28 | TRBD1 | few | TGTGCCAGCAGCTCGATGACAGGGGGTTGGCGGGAATTACTTCGGGGCAATCAAAAGCAGTACTTC | CASSSMTGGWRELLRGNQKQYF
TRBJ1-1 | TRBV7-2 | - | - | TGTGCCAGCAGCTTGGACAGTGGGACGAACACTGAAGCTTTCTTT | CASSLDSGTNTEAFF
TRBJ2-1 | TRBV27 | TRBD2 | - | TGTGCCAGCAGTTCGGTGGCCGGGACTAGCTACAATGAGCAGTTCTTC | CASSSVAGTSYNEQFF
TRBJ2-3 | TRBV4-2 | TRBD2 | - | TGTGCCAGCAGCCGCGAGACTAGCGGGAGAGATACGCAGTATTTT | CASSRETSGRDTQYF
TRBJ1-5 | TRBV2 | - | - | TGTGCCAGCAGTGTGGGGACGGCCCGCAATCAGCCCCAGCATTTT | CASSVGTARNQPQHF
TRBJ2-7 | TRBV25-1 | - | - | TGTGCCAGCAGTGCCCAGGGGAGAGAGCAGTACTTC | CASSAQGREQYF
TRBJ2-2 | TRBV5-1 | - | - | TGCGCCAGCAGCCTGTCGAGCGCCTTGAACACCGGGGAGCTGTTTTTT | CASSLSSALNTGELFF
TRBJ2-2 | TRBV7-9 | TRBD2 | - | TGTGCCAGCAGCCCTTTAGCGGGGGCCTTTACCGGGGAGCTGTTTTTT | CASSPLAGAFTGELFF
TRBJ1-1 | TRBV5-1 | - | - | TGCGCCAGCAGCTTTGGGCAGTCGGGGGTGAACACTGAAGCTTTCTTT | CASSFGQSGVNTEAFF
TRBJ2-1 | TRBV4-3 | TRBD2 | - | TGCGCCAGCAGCCCCGGACTAGCGGGAAACAATGAGCAGTTCTTC | CASSPGLAGNNEQFF
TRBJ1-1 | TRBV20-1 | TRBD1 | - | TGCAGTGCCACAGGGGGGACGAAAGCTTTCTTT | CSATGGTKAFF
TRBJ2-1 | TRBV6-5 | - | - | TGTGCCAGCAGTTACGTCCGGGACCCAAATTACAATGAGCAGTTCTTC | CASSYVRDPNYNEQFF
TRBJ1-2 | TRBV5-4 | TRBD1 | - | TGTGCCAGCAGCGCCCGGGACAGGGGGGGCTACACCTTC | CASSARDRGGYTF
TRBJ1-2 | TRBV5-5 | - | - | TGTGCCAGCAGCTTTTCACAGGGAGGCGGCTACACCTTC | CASSFSQGGGYTF
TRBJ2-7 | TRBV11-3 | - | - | TGTGCCAGCAGCTTGGGGCCCTCCTCCTACGAGCAGTACTTC | CASSLGPSSYEQYF
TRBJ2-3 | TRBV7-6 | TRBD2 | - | TGTGCCAGCAGCTTCGTAGCGGGGGGCACAGATACGCAGTATTTT | CASSFVAGGTDTQYF
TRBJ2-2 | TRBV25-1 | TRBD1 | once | TGTGCCAGCAGTGAATATTACGGACAGGGCACCGGGGAGCTGTTTTTT | CASSEYYGQGTGELFF
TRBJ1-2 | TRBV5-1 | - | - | TGCGCCAGCAGCTTGGCAGGGAACTATGGCTACACCTTC | CASSLAGNYGYTF
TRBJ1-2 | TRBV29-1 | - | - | TGCAGCGTTGAGAGGGGGGCGGGAGGCTACACCTTC | CSVERGAGGYTF
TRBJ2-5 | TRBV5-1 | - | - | TGCGCCAGCAGACTGGGGCGGAACCAAGAGACCCAGTACTTC | CASRLGRNQETQYF
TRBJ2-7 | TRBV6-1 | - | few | TGTGCCAGCTCCTATTCGGGACACTACGAGCAGTACTTC | CASSYSGHYEQYF
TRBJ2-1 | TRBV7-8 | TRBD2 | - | TGTGCCAGCAGCCCAACCCGACTAGCGTTGTACAATGAGCAGTTCTTC | CASSPTRLALYNEQFF
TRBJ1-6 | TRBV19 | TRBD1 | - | TGTGCCAGCGGACAGGGTGCCTACTCACCCCTCCACTTT | CASGQGAYSPLHF
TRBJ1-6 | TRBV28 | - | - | TGTGCCAGCAGCCCCATCCGACAGACTAGCTCCTATAATTCACCCCTCCACTTT | CASSPIRQTSSYNSPLHF